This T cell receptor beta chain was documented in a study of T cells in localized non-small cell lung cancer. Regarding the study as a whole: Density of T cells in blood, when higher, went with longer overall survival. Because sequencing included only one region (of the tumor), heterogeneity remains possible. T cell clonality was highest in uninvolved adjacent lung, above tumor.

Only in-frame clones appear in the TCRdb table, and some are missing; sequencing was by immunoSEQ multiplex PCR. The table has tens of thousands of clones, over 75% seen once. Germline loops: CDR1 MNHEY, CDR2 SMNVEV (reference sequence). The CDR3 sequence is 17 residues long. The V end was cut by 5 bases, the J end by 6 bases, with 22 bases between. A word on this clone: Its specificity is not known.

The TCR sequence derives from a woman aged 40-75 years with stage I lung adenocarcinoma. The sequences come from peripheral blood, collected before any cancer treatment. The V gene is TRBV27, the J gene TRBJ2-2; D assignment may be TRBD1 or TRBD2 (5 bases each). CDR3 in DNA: TGTGCCAGCAGTCTTCTACCCCCGGGACGAGGAGCCGGGGAGCTGTTTTTT. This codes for CASSLLPPGRGAGELFF.